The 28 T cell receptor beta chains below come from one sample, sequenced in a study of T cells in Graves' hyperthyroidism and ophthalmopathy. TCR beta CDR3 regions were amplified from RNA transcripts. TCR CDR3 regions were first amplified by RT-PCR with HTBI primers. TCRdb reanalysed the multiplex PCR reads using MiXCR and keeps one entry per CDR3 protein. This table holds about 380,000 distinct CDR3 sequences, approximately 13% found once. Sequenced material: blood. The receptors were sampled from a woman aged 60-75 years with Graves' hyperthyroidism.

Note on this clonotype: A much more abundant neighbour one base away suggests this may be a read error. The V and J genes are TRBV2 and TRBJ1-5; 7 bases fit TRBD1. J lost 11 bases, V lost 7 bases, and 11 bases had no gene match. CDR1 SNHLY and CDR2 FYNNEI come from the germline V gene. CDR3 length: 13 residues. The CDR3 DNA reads TGTGCCAGCATAGAGGGAATGGGACAGTCCCAGCATTTT. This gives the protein CASIEGMGQSQHF.

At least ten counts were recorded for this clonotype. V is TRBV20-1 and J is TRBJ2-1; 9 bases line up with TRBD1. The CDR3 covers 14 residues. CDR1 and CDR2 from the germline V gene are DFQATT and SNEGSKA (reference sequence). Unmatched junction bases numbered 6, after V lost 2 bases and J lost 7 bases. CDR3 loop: CSARRDRAENEQFF. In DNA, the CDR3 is TGCAGTGCTAGAAGGGACAGGGCGGAAAATGAGCAGTTCTTC.

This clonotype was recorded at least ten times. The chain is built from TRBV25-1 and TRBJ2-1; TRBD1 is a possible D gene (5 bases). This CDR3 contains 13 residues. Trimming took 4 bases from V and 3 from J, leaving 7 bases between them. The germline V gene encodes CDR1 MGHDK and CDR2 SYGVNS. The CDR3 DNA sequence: TGTGCCAGCAGTGCCGACAGCTACAATGAGCAGTTCTTC. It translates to CASSADSYNEQFF. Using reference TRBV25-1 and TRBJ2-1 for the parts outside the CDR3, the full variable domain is EADIYQTPRYLVIGTGKKITLECSQTMGHDKMYWYQQDPGMELHLIHYSYGVNSTEKGDLSSESTVSRIRTEHFPLTLESARPSHTSQYLCASSADSYNEQFFGPGTRLTVL.

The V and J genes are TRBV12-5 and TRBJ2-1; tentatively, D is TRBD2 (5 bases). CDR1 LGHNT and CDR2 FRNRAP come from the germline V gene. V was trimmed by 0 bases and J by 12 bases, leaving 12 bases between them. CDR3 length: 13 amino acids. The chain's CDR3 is CASGLVTLGRQFF. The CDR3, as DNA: TGTGCTAGTGGTTTGGTAACTTTAGGGAGGCAGTTCTTC.

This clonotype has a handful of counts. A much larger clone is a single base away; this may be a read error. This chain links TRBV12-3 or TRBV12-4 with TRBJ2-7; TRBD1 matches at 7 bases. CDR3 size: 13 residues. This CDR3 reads CVSSFRRQGEQYF. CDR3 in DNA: TGTGTCAGCAGTTTTCGGCGACAGGGCGAGCAGTACTTC.

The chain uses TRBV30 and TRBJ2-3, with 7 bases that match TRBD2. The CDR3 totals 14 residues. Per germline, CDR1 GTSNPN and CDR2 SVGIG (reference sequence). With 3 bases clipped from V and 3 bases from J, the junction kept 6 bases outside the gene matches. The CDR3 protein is CAWRELASTDTQYF. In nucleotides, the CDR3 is TGTGCCTGGAGAGAACTAGCGAGTACAGATACGCAGTATTTT.

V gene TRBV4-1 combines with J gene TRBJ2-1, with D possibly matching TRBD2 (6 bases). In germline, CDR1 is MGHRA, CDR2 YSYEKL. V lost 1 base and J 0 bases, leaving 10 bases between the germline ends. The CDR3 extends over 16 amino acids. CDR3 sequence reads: CASSQVAGPSYNEQFF. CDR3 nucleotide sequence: TGCGCCAGCAGCCAAGTGGCGGGGCCCTCCTACAATGAGCAGTTCTTC.

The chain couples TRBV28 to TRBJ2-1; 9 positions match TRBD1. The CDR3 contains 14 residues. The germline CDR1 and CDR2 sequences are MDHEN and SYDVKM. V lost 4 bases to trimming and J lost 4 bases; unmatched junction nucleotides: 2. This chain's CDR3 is CASSWGQGYNEQFF. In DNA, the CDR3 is TGTGCCAGCAGTTGGGGACAGGGATACAATGAGCAGTTCTTC.

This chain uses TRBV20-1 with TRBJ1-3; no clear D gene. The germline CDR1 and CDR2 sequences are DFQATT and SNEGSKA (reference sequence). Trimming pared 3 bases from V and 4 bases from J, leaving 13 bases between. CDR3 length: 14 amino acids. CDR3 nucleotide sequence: TGCAGTGCTAGTTGGGAGCCCTCAGGAAACACCATATATTTT. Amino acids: CSASWEPSGNTIYF.

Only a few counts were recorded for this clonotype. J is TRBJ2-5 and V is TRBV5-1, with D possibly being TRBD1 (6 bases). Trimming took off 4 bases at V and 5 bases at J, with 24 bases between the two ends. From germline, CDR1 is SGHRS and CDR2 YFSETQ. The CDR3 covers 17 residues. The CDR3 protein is CASSLGDQTGSWETQYF. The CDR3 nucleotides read TGCGCCAGCAGCCTCGGCGACCAAACAGGGAGTTGGGAGACCCAGTACTTC.

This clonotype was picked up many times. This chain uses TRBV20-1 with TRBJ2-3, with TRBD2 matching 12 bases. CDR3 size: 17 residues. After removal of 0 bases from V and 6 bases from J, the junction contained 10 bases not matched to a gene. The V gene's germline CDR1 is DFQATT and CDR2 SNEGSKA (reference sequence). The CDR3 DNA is TGCAGTGCTAGAGAAACGACTAGCGGGAGTTTCGGGGATACGCAGTATTTT. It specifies CSARETTSGSFGDTQYF.

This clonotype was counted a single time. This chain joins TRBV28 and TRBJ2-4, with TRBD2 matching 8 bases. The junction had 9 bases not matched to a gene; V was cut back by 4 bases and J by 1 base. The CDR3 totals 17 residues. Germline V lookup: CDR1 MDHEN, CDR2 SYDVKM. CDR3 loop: CASSSGGRKGAKNIQYF. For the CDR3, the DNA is TGTGCCAGCAGTTCAGGCGGGAGGAAGGGGGCCAAAAACATTCAGTACTTC. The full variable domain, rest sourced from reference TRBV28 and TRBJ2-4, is DVKVTQSSRYLVKRTGEKVFLECVQDMDHENMFWYRQDPGLGLRLIYFSYDVKMKEKGDIPEGYSVSREKKERFSLILESASTNQTSMYLCASSSGGRKGAKNIQYFGAGTRLSVL.

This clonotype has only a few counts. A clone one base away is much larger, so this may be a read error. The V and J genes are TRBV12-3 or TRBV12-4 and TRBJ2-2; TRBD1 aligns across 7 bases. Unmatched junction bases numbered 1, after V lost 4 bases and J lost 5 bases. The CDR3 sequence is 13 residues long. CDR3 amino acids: CASSYRGTGELFF. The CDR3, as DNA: TGTGCCAGCAGTTACAGGGGAACCGGGGAGCTGTTTTTT.

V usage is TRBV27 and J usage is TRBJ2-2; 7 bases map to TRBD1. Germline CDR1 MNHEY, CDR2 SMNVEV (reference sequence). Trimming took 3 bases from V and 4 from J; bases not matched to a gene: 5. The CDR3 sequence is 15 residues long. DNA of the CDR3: TGTGCCAGCAGTTTCCGGGGACAGATCACCGGGGAGCTGTTTTTT. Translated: CASSFRGQITGELFF.

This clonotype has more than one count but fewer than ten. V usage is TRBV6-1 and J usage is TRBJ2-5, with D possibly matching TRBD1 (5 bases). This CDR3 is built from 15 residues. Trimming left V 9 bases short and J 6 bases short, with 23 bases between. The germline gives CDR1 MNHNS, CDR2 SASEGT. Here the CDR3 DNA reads TGTGCCAGTTCCCCCGGACAAATAGTTCCGAAGACCCAGTACTTC. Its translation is CASSPGQIVPKTQYF.

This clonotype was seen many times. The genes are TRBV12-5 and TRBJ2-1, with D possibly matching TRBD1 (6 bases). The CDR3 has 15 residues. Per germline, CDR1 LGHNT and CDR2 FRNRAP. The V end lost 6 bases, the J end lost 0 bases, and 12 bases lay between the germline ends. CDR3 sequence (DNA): TGTGCTAGTGGCCCAACAGGGAGCTCCTACAATGAGCAGTTCTTC. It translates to CASGPTGSSYNEQFF.

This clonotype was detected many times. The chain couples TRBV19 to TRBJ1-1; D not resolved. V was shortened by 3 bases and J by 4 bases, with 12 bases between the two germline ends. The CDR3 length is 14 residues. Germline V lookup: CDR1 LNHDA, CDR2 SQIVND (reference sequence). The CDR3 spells CASSMDAWSTEAFF. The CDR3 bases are TGTGCCAGTAGTATGGACGCCTGGAGCACTGAAGCTTTCTTT.

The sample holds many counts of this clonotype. CDR3 protein: CASSQDPDRDGYTF. CDR3 DNA sequence: TGTGCCAGCAGCCAAGATCCGGACAGGGATGGCTACACCTTC. This chain connects TRBV4-2 to TRBJ1-2, with 8 bases aligning to TRBD1. Germline V gives CDR1 LGHNA, CDR2 YNFKEQ. J was trimmed by 6 bases and V by 0 bases; bases with no gene match: 3. There are 14 residues in the CDR3.

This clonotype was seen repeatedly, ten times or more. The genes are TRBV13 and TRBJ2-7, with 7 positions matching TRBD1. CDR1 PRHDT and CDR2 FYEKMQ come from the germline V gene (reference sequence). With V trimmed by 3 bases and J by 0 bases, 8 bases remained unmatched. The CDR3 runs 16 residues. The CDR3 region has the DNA TGTGCCAGCAGCTTTAGGACAGGAATTAACTCCTACGAGCAGTACTTC. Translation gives CASSFRTGINSYEQYF.

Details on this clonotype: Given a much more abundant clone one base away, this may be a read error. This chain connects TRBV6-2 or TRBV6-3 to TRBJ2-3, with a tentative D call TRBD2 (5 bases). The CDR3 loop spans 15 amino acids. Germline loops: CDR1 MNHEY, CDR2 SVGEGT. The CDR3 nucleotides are TGTGCCGGCAGTCCCTTACGGGGAAGGCCAGATACGCAGTATTTT. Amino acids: CAGSPLRGRPDTQYF.

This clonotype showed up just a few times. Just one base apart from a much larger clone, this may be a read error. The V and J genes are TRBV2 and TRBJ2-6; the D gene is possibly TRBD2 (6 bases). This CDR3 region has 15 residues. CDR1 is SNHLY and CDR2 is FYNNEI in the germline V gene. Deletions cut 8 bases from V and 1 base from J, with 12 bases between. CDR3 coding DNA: TGTGCCAGCGCCCGACGGGGGTCTGGGGCCAACGTCCTGACTTTC. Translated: CASARRGSGANVLTF.

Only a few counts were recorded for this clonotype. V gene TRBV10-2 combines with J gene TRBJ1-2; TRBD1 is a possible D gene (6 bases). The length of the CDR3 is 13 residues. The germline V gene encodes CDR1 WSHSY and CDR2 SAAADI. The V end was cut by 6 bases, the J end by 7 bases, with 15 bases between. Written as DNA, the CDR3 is TGCGCCAGCAGGGACAGCAGTCTAGGTGGCTACACCTTC. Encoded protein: CASRDSSLGGYTF.

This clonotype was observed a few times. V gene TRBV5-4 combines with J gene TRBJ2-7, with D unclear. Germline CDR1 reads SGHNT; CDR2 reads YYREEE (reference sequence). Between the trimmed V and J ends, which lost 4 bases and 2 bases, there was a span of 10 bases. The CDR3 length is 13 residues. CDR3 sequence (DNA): TGTGCCAGCAGCCAACACTACACCTACGAGCAGTACTTC. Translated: CASSQHYTYEQYF.

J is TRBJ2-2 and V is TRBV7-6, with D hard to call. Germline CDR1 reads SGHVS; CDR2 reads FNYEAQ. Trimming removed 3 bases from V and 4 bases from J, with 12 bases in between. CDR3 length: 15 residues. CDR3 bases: TGTGCCAGCAGCTTGCAAGCTAGGTCCACCGGGGAGCTGTTTTTT. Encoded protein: CASSLQARSTGELFF.

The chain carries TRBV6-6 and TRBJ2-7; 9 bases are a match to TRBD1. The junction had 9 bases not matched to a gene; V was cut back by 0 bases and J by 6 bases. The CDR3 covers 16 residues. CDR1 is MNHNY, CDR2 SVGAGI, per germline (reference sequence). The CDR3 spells CASSYSTPGQGFEQYF. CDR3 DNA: TGTGCCAGCAGTTACTCGACCCCGGGACAGGGTTTCGAGCAGTACTTC.

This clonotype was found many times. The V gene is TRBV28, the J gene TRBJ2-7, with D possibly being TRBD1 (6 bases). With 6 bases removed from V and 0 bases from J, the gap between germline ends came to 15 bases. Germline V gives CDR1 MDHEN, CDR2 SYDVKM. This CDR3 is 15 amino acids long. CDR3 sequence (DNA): TGTGCCAGCAGCCCCGCCGGGACACGCTCCTACGAGCAGTACTTC. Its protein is CASSPAGTRSYEQYF.

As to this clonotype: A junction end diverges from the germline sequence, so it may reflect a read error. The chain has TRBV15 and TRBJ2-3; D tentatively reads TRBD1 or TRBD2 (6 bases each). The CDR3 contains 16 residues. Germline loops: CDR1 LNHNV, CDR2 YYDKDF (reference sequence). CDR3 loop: CATSRVGGRGTGTQYF. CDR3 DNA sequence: TGTGCCACCAGCAGAGTGGGGGGCCGTGGCACAGGTACGCAGTATTTT. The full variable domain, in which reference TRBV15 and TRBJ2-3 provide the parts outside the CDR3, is DAMVIQNPRYQVTQFGKPVTLSCSQTLNHNVMYWYQQKSSQAPKLLFHYYDKDFNNEADTPDNFQSRRPNTSFCFLDIRSPGLGDTAMYLCATSRVGGRGTGTQYFGPGTRLTVL.

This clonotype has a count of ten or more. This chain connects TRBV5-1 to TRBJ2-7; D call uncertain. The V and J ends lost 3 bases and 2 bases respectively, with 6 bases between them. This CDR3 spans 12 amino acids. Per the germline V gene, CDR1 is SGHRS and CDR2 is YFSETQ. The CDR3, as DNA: TGCGCCAGCAGCTCGAGCGCCTACGAGCAGTACTTC. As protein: CASSSSAYEQYF.